The 4 T cell receptor beta chains reported below all come from one sample, sequenced in a study of blood T cells in healthy people across ages. Primers used in a second PCR of about 6 to 11 cycles were a sample-barcoded 5' primer and a J-beta primer mix. One entry per CDR3 protein results from TCRdb running MiXCR on the 5' RACE reads. The sample carries about 720,000 distinct CDR3 sequences, about 24% recorded once. The sequenced sample consisted of blood. These receptor sequences come from a man aged 65 to 85 in good health.

This chain uses TRBV11-2 with TRBJ1-2, with D unresolved. CDR3 length equals 14 residues. The ends were cut back, 2 bases at V and 3 bases at J, with 10 bases in the middle. CDR1 and CDR2 from the germline V gene are SGHAT and FQNNGV. The CDR3 DNA is TGTGCCAGCAGCTTAAGGTCAACAGACTATGGCTACACCTTC. This encodes CASSLRSTDYGYTF.

In its sample, this clonotype was seen a few times. The chain carries TRBV3-1 and TRBJ2-6; D is unclear. CDR3 length: 17 residues. CDR1 and CDR2 from the germline V gene are LGHDT and YNNKEL (reference sequence). V was pared by 2 bases and J by 0 bases, with 11 bases between. CDR3: CASSQSPSPSGANVLTF. In DNA form, the CDR3 reads TGTGCCAGCAGCCAATCCCCGTCTCCCTCTGGGGCCAACGTCCTGACTTTC.

This chain joins TRBV9 and TRBJ2-5, with unresolved D. The CDR3 length is 13 residues. From germline, CDR1 is SGDLS and CDR2 YYNGEE. The V and J ends lost 0 bases and 3 bases respectively, with 6 bases between them. CDR3 DNA: TGTGCCAGCAGCGTAGGACATAAAGAGACCCAGTACTTC. Translated: CASSVGHKETQYF. Full variable domain (outside the CDR3, taken from reference TRBV9 and TRBJ2-5): DSGVTQTPKHLITATGQRVTLRCSPRSGDLSVYWYQQSLDQGLQFLIQYYNGEERAKGNILERFSAQQFPDLHSELNLSSLELGDSALYFCASSVGHKETQYFGPGTRLLVL.

This chain uses TRBV12-3 or TRBV12-4 with TRBJ2-1, with D possibly being TRBD2 (7 bases). The CDR3 consists of 16 residues. The ends were cut back, 6 bases at V and 2 bases at J, with 17 bases in the middle. CDR3 region: CASREGDYLPYNEQFF. Here the CDR3 DNA reads TGTGCCAGCAGGGAGGGGGACTACCTACCCTACAATGAGCAGTTCTTC.